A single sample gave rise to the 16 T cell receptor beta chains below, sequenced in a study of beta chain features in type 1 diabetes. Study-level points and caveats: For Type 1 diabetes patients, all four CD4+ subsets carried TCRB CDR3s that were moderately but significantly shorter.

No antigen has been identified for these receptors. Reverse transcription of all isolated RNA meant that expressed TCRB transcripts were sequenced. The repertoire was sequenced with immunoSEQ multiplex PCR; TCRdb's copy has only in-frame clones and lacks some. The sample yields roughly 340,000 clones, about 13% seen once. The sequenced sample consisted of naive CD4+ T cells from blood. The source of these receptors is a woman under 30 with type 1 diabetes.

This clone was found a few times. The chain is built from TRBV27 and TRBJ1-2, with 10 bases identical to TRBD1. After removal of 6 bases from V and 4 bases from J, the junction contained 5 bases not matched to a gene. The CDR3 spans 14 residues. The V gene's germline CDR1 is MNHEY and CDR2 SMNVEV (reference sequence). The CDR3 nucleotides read TGTGCCAGCAGAAGGGACAGGGGAAGCTATGGCTACACCTTC. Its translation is CASRRDRGSYGYTF.

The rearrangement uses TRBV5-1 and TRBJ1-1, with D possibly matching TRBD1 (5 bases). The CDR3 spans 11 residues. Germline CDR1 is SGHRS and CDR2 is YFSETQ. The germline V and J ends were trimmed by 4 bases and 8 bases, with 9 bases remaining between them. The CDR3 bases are TGCGCCAGCAGCCCCGGGGGGGAAGCTTTCTTT. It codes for CASSPGGEAFF.

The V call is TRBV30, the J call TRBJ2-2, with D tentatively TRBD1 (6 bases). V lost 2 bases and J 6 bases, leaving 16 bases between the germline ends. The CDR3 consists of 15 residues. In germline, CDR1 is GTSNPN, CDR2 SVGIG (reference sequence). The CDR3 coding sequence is TGTGCCTGGAGTCAAACAGGGCTGCTTGCCGGGGAGCTGTTTTTT. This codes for CAWSQTGLLAGELFF.

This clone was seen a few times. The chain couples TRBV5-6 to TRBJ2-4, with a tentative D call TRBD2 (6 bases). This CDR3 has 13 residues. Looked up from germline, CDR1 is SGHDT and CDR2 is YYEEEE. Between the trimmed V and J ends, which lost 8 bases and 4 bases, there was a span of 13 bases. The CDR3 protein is CASRRGSKNIQYF. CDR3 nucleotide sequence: TGTGCCAGTAGGCGGGGATCGAAAAACATTCAGTACTTC.

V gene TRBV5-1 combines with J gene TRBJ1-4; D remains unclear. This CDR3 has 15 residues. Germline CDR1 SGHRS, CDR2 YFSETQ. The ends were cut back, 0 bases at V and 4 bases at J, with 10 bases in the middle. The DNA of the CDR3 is TGCGCCAGCAGCTTGGAACCCGGGATTAATGAAAAACTGTTTTTT. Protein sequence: CASSLEPGINEKLFF.

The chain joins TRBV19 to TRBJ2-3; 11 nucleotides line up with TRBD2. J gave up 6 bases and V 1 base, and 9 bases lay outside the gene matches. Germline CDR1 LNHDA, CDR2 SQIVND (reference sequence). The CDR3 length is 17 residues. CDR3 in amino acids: CASSIASTSGSSDTQYF. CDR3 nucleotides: TGTGCCAGTAGTATAGCCTCAACTAGCGGGAGTTCCGATACGCAGTATTTT.

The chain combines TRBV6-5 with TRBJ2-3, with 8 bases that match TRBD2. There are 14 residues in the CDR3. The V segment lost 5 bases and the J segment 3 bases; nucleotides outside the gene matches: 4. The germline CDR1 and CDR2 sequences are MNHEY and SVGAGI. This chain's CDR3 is CASSRRGGTDTQYF. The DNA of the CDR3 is TGTGCCAGCAGTCGCCGGGGGGGGACAGATACGCAGTATTTT.

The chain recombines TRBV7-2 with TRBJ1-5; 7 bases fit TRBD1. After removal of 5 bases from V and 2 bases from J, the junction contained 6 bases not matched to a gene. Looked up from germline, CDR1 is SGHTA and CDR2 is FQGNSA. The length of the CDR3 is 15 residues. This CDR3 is CASSLGQAGNQPQHF. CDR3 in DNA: TGTGCCAGCAGCCTCGGACAGGCGGGCAATCAGCCCCAGCATTTT.

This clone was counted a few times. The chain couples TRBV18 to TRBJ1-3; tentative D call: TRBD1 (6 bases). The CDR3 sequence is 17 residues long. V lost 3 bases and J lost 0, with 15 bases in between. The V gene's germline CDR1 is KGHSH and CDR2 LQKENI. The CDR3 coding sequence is TGTGCCAGCTCACCGTATGGGACATCGACCTCTGGAAACACCATATATTTT. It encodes CASSPYGTSTSGNTIYF.

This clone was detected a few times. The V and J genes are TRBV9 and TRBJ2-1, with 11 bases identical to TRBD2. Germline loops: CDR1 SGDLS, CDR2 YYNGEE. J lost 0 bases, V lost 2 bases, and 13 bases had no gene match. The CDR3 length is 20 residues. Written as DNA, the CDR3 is TGTGCCAGCAGCGTCAACCTGGGGACTAGCGGTTTCAGCTCCTACAATGAGCAGTTCTTC. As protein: CASSVNLGTSGFSSYNEQFF.

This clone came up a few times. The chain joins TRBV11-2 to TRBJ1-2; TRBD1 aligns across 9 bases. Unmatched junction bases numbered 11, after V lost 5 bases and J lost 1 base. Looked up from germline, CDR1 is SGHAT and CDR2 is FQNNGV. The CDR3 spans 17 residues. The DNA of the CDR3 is TGTGCCAGCAGCCAAGGACAGGGGCGAGATTATAACTATGGCTACACCTTC. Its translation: CASSQGQGRDYNYGYTF.

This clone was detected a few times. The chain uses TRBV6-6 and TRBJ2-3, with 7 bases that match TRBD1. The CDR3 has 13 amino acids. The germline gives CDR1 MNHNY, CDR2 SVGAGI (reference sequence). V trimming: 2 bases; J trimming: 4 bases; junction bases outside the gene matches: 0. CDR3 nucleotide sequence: TGTGCCAGCAGTTACGACAGGGCAGATACGCAGTATTTT. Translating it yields CASSYDRADTQYF.

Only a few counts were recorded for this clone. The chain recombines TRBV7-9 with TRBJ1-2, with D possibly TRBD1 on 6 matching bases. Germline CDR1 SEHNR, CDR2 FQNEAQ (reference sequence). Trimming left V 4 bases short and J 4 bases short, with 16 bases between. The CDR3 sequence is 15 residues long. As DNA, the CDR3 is TGTGCCAGCAGCTCGAGGGGGGAGCGGGGCTATGGCTACACCTTC. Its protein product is CASSSRGERGYGYTF.

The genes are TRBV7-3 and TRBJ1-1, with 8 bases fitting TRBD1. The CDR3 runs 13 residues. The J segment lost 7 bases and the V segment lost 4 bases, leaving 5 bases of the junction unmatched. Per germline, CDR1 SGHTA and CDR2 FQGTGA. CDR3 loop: CASSSQGAGEAFF. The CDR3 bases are TGTGCCAGCAGCTCGCAGGGGGCGGGTGAAGCTTTCTTT.

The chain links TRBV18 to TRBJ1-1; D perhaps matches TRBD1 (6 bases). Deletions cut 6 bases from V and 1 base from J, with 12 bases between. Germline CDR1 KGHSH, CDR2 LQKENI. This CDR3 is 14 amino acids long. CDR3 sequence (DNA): TGTGCCAGCTCGACGGACAGATCGAACACTGAAGCTTTCTTT. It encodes CASSTDRSNTEAFF.

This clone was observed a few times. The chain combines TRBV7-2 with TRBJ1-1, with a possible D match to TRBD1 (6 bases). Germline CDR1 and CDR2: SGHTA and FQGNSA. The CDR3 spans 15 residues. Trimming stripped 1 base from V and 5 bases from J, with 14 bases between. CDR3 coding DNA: TGTGCCAGCAGCTTAGTCGGGGGGGCGATGACTGAAGCTTTCTTT. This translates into CASSLVGGAMTEAFF.